Listed here is a single T cell receptor beta chain. This specimen belongs to a study of blood T cell repertoires in COVID-19. The method was immunoSEQ multiplex PCR; TCRdb's version includes in-frame clones alone and lacks a portion of them. The sample records a few hundred thousand clones, about 88% being singletons. In germline, CDR1 is MNHEY, CDR2 SVGAGI. The CDR3 consists of 13 residues. The V end was cut by 6 bases, the J end by 3 bases, with 9 bases between. The chain carries TRBV6-5 and TRBJ1-5; D possibly corresponds to TRBD1 (5 bases). The sequencing sample was made of peripheral blood. The clonotype originates from a man in his fifties or sixties with acute or convalescent COVID-19. The CDR3 nucleotides are TGTGCCAGCAGCAGACAGATCAATCAGCCCCAGCATTTT. This encodes CASSRQINQPQHF.